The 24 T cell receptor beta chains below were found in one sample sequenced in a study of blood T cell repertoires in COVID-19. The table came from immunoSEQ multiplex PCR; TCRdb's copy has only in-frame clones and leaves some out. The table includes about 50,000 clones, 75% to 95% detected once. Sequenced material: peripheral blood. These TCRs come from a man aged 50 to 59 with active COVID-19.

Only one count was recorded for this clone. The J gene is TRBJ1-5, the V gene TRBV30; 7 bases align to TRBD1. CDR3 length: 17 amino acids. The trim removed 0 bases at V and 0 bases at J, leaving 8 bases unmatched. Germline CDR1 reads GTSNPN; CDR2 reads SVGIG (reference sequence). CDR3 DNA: TGTGCCTGGAGTGTACGGGGGACAGTTCTTAGCAATCAGCCCCAGCATTTT. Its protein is CAWSVRGTVLSNQPQHF.

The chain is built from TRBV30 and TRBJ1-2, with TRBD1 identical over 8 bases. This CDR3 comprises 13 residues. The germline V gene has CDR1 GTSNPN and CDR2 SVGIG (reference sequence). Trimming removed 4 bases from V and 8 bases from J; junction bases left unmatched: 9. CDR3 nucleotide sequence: TGTGCCTGGACTACCCAGGGGGCGAGAGGCTACACCTTC. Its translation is CAWTTQGARGYTF. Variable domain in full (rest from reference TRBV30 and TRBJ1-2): SQTIHQWPATLVQPVGSPLSLECTVEGTSNPNLYWYRQAAGRGLQLLFYSVGIGQISSEVPQNLSASRPQDRQFILSSKKLLLSDSGFYLCAWTTQGARGYTFGSGTRLTVV.

Here the CDR3 reads CASRDRDADEAFF. CDR3 DNA: TGTGCCAGCAGGGACAGGGATGCCGATGAAGCTTTCTTT. The chain is built from TRBV12-3 or TRBV12-4 and TRBJ1-1; 8 nucleotides line up with TRBD1. There are 13 residues in the CDR3. Losses at the gene ends were 6 bases for V and 7 bases for J; bases not matched to a gene: 7.

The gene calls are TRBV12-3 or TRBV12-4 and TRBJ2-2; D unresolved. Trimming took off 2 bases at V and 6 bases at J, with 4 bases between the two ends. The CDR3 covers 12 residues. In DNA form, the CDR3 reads TGTGCCAGCAGTTTACGGTCCGGGGAGCTGTTTTTT. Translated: CASSLRSGELFF.

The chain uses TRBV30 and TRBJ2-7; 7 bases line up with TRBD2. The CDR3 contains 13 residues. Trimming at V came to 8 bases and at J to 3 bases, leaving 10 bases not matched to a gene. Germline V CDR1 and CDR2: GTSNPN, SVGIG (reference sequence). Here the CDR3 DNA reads TGTGCCCTGGGGAGGGAGTCGGGCTACGAGCAGTACTTC. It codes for CALGRESGYEQYF.

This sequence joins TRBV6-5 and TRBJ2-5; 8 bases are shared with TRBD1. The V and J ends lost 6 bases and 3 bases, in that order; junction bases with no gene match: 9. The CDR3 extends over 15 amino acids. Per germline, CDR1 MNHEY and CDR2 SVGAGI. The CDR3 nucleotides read TGTGCCAGCAGCCGAATGGGACAGGCTGAAGAGACCCAGTACTTC. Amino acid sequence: CASSRMGQAEETQYF.

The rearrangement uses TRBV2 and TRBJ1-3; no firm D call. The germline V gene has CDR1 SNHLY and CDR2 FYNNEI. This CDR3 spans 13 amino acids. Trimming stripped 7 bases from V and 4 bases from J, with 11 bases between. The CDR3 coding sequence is TGTGCCAGCACCGAACTACCCGGAAACACCATATATTTT. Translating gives CASTELPGNTIYF. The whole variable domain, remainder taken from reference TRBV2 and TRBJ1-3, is EPEVTQTPSHQVTQMGQEVILRCVPISNHLYFYWYRQILGQKVEFLVSFYNNEISEKSEIFDDQFSVERPDGSNFTLKIRSTKLEDSAMYFCASTELPGNTIYFGEGSWLTVV.

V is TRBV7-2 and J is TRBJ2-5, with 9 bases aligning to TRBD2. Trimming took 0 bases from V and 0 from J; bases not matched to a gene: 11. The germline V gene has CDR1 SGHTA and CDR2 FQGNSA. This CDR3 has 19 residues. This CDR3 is CASSLAGIAGVLNQETQYF. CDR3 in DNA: TGTGCCAGCAGCTTAGCGGGGATAGCGGGGGTTTTGAACCAAGAGACCCAGTACTTC.

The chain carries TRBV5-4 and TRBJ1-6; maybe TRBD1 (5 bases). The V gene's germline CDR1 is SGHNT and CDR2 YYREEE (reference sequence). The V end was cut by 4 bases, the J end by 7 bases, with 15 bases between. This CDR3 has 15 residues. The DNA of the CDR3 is TGTGCCAGCAGCCTGGAGGGACGGGGGAATTCACCCCTCCACTTT. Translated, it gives CASSLEGRGNSPLHF.

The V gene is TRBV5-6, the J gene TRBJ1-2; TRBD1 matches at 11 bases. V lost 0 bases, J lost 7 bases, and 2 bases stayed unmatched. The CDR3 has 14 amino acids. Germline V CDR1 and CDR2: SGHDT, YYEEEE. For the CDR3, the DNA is TGTGCCAGCAGCTTGGTGGGACAGGGGGGTGGCTACACCTTC. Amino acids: CASSLVGQGGGYTF.

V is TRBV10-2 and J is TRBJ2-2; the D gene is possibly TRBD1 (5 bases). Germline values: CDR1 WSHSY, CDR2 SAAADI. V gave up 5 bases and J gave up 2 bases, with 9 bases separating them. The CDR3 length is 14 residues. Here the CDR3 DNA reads TGCGCCAGCAGTTTAGACAGTAACACCGGGGAGCTGTTTTTT. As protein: CASSLDSNTGELFF.

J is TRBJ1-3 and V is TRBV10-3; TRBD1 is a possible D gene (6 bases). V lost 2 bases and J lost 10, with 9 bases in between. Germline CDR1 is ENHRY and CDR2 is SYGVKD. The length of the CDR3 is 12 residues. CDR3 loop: CAISENRDTIYF. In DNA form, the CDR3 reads TGTGCCATCAGTGAGAACAGGGATACCATATATTTT.

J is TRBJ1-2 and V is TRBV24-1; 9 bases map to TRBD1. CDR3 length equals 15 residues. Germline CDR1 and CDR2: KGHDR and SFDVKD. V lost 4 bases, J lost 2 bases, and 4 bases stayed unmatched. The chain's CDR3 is CATSETGTGNYGYTF. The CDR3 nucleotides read TGTGCCACCAGTGAAACAGGGACAGGGAACTATGGCTACACCTTC.

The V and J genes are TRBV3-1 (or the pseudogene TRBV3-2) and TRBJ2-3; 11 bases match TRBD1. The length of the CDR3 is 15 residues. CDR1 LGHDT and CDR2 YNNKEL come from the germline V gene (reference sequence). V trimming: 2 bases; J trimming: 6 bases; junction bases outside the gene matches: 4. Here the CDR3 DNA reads TGTGCCAGCAGCCAAAGGACAGGGGGCCTGGATACGCAGTATTTT. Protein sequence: CASSQRTGGLDTQYF.

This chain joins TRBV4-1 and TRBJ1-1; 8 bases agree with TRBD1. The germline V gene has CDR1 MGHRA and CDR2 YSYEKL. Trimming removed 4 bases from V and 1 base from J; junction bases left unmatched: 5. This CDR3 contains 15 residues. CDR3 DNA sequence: TGCGCCAGCAGCCCTACTACAGGGGGGAACACTGAAGCTTTCTTT. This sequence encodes CASSPTTGGNTEAFF.

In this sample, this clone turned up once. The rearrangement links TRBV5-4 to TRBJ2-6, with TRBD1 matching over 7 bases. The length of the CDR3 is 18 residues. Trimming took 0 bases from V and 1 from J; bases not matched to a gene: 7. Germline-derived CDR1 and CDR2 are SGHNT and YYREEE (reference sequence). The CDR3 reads CASSLGATGSSGANVLTF. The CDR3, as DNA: TGTGCCAGCAGCTTGGGAGCGACAGGGTCTTCTGGGGCCAACGTCCTGACTTTC.

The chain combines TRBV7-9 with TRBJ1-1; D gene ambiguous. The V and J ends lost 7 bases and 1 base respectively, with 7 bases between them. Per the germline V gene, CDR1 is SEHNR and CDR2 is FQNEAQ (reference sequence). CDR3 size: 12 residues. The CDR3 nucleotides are TGTGCCAGCACCCCGGGGAACACTGAAGCTTTCTTT. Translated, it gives CASTPGNTEAFF.

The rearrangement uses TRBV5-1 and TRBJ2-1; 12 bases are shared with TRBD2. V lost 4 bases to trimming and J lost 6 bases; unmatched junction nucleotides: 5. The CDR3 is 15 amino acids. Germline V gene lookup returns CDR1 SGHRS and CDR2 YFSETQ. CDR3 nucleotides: TGCGCCAGCAGCGCGACTAGCGGGGGTTTCAATGAGCAGTTCTTC. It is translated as CASSATSGGFNEQFF.

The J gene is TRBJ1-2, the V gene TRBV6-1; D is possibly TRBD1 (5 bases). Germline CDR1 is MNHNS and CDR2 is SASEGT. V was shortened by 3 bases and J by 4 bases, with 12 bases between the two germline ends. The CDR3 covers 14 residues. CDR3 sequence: CASSDGAGRYGYTF. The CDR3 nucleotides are TGTGCCAGCAGTGACGGTGCGGGGCGCTATGGCTACACCTTC.

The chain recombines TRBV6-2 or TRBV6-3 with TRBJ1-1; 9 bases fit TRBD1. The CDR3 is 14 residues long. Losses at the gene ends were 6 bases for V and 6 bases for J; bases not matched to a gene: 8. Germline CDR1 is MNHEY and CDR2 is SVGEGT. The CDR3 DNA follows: TGTGCCAGCAGCCCGATTACAGGGGGCTCTGAAGCTTTCTTT. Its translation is CASSPITGGSEAFF.

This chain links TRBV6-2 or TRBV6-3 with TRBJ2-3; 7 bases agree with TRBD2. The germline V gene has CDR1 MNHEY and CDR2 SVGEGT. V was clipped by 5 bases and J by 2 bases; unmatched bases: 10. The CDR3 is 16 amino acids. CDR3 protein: CASSPGRTDFTDTQYF. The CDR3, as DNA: TGTGCCAGCAGTCCCGGGAGGACGGATTTCACAGATACGCAGTATTTT.

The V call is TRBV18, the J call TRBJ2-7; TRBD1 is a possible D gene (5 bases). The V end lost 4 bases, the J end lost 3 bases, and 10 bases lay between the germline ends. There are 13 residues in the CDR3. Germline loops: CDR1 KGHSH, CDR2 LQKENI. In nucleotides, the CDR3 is TGTGCCAGCTCACAGGGGCAGAACTACGAGCAGTACTTC. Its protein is CASSQGQNYEQYF. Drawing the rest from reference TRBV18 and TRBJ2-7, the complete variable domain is NAGVMQNPRHLVRRRGQEARLRCSPMKGHSHVYWYRQLPEEGLKFMVYLQKENIIDESGMPKERFSAEFPKEGPSILRIQQVVRGDSAAYFCASSQGQNYEQYFGPGTRLTVT.

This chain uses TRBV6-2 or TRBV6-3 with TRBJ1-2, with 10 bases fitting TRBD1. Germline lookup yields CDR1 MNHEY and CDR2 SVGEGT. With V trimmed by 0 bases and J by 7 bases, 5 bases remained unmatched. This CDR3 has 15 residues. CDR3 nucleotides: TGTGCCAGCAGTTACTCGCTGACAGGGGGCGTTGGCTACACCTTC. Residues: CASSYSLTGGVGYTF.

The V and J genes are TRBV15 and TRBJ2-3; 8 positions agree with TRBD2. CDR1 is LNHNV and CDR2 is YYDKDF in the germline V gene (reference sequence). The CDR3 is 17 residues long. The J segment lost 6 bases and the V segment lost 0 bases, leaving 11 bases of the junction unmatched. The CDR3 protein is CATSRDLSGSATDTQYF. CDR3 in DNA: TGTGCCACCAGCAGAGATCTGAGCGGGAGTGCCACGGATACGCAGTATTTT.